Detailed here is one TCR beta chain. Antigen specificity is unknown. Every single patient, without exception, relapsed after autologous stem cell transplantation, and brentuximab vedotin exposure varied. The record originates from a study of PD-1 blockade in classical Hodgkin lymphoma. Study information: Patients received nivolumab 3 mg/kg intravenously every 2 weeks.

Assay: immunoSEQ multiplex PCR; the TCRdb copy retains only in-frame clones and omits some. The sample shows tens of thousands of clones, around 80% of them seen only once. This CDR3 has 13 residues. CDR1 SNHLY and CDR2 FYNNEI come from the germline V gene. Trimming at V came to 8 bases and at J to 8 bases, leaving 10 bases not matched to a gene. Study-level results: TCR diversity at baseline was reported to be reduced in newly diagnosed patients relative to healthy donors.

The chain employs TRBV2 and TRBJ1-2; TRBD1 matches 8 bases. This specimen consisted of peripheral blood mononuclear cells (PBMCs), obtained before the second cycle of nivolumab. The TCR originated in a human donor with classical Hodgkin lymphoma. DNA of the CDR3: TGTGCCAGCCCTCTGCGGACAGGGTTAGGCTACACCTTC. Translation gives CASPLRTGLGYTF.